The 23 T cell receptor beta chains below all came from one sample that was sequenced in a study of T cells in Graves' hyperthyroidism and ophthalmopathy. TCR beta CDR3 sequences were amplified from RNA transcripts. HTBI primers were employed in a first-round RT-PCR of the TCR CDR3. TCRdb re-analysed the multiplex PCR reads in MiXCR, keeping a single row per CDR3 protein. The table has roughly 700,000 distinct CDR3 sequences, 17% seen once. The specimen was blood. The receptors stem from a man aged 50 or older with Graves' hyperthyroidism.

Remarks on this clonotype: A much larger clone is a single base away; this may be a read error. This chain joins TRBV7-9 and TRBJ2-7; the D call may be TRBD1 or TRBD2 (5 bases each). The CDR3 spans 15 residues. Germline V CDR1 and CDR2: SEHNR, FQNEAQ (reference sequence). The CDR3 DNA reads TGTGCCAGCAGCTACGGAAGGGGACGGATCTACGGGCAGTACTTC. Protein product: CASSYGRGRIYGQYF.

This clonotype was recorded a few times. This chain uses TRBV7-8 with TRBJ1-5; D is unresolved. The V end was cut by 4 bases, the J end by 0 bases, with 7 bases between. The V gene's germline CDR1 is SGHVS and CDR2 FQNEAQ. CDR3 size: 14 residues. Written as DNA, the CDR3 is TGTGCCAGCAGCTCCAGCCTTAGCAATCAGCCCCAGCATTTT. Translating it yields CASSSSLSNQPQHF. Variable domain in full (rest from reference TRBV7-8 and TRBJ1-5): GAGVSQSPRYKVAKRGQDVALRCDPISGHVSLFWYQQALGQGPEFLTYFQNEAQLDKSGLPSDRFFAERPEGSVSTLKIQRTQQEDSAVYLCASSSSLSNQPQHFGDGTRLSIL.

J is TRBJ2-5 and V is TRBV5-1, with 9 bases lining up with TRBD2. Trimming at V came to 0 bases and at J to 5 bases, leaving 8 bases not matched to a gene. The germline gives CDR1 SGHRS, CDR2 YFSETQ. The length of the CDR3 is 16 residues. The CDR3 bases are TGCGCCAGCAGCTTGGGGACTAGCGTGAGAACGGAGACCCAGTACTTC. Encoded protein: CASSLGTSVRTETQYF.

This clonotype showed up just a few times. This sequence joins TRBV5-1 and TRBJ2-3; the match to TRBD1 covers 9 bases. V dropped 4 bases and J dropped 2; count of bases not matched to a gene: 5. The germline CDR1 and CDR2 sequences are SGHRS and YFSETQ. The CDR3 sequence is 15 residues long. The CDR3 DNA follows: TGCGCCAGCAGCGAACGGGACAGGGTCACAGATACGCAGTATTTT. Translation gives CASSERDRVTDTQYF.

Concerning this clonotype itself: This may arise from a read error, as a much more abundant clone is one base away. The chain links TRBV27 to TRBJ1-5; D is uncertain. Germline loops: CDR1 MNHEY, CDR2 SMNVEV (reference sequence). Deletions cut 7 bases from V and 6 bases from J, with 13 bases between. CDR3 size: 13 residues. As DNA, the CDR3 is TGTGCCAGCAACCTAAGGGCCAGTCAGCCCCAGCATTTT. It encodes CASNLRASQPQHF.

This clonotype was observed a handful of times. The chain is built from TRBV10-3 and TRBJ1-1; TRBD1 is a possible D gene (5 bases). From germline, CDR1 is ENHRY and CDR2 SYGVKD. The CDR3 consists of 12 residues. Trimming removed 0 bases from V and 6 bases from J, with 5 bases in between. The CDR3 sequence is CAISESGAEAFF. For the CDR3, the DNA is TGTGCCATCAGTGAGTCGGGGGCTGAAGCTTTCTTT.

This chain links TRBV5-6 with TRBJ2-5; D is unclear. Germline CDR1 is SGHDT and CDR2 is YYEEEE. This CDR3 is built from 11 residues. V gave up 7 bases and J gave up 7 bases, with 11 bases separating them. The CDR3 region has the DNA TGTGCCAGCGGAACCTTGGTGACCCAGTACTTC. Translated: CASGTLVTQYF.

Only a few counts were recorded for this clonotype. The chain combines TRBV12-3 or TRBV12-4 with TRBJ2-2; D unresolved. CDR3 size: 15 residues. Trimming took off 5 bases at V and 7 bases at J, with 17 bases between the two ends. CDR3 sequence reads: CASSPRPLHGGELFF. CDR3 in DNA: TGTGCCAGCAGTCCCCGACCACTCCATGGCGGGGAGCTGTTTTTT.

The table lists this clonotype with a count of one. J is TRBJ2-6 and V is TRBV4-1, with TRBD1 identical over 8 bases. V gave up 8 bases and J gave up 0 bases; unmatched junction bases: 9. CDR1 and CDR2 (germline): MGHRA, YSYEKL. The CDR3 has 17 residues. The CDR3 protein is CASARQGIPSGANVLTF. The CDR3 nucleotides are TGCGCCAGCGCAAGACAGGGGATCCCCTCTGGGGCCAACGTCCTGACTTTC.

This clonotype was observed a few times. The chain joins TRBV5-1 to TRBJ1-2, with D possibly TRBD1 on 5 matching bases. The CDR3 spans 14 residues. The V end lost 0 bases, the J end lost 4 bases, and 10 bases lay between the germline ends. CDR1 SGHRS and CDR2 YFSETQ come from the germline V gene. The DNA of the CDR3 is TGCGCCAGCAGCTTGGCCGAGGGGCTCTATGGCTACACCTTC. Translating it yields CASSLAEGLYGYTF.

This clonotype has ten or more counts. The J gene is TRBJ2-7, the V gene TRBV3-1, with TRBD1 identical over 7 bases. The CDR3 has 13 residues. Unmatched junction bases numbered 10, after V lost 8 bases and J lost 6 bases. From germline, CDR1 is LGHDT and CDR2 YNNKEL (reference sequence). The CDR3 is CASRQGQGSEQYF. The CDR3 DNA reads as TGTGCCAGCCGACAGGGTCAGGGAAGCGAGCAGTACTTC.

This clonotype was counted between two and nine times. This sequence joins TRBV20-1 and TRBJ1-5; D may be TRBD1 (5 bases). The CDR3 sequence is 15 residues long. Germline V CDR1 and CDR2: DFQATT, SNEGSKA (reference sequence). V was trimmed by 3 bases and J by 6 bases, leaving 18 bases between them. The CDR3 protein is CSASPGTPGGQPQHF. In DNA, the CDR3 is TGCAGTGCTAGCCCCGGGACCCCCGGGGGTCAGCCCCAGCATTTT.

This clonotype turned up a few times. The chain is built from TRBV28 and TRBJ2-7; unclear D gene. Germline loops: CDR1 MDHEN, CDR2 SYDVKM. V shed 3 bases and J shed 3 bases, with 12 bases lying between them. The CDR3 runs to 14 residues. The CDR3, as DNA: TGTGCCAGCAGTTTGGCCCCAGTGAGCTACGAGCAGTACTTC. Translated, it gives CASSLAPVSYEQYF.

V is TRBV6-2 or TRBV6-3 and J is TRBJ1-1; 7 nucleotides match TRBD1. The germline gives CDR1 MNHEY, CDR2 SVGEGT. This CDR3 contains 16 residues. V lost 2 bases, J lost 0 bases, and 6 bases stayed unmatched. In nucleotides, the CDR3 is TGTGCCAGCAGTTACCCGACAGGGTGGATGAACACTGAAGCTTTCTTT. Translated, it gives CASSYPTGWMNTEAFF.

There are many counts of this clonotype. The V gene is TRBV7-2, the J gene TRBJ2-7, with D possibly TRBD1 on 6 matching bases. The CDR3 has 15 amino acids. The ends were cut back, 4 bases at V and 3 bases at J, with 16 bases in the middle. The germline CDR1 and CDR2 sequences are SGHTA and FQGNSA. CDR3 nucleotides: TGTGCCAGCAGCTCCCGACAGGCCTCCCTCTACGAGCAGTACTTC. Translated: CASSSRQASLYEQYF.

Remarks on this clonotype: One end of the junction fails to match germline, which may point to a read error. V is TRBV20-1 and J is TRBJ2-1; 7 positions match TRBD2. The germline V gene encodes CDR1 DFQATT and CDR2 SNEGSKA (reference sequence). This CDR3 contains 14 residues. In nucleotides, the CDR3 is TGCAGTGCTAGTACTAGCGAGTATTACAATGAGCAGGTCTTC. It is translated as CSASTSEYYNEQVF.

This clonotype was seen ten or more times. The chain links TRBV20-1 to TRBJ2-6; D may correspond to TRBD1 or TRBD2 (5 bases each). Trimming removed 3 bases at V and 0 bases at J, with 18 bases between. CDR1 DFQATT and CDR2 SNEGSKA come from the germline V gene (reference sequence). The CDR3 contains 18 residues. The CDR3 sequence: CSARVQGRGNSGANVLTF. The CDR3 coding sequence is TGCAGTGCTAGGGTTCAGGGCCGGGGCAACTCTGGGGCCAACGTCCTGACTTTC.

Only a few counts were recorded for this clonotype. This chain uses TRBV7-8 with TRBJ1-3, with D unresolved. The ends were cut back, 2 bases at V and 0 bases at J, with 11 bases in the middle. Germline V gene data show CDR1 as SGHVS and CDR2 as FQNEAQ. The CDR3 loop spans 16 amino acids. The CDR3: CASSLSIWSSGNTIYF. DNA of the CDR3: TGTGCCAGCAGCTTATCGATCTGGAGCTCTGGAAACACCATATATTTT.

CDR3 sequence: CASSLPGFTGELFF. For the CDR3, the DNA is TGTGCCAGCAGCTTGCCAGGTTTTACCGGGGAGCTGTTTTTT. The J gene is TRBJ2-2, the V gene TRBV5-4, with no clear D. The CDR3 covers 14 residues. Between the trimmed V and J ends, which lost 1 base and 5 bases, there was a span of 9 bases. In germline, CDR1 is SGHNT, CDR2 YYREEE (reference sequence).

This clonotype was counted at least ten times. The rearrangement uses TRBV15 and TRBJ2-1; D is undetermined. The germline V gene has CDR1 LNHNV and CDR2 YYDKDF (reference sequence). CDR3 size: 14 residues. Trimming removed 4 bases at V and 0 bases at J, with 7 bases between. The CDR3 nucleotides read TGTGCCACCAGCAAGCGAAGCTCCTACAATGAGCAGTTCTTC. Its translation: CATSKRSSYNEQFF.

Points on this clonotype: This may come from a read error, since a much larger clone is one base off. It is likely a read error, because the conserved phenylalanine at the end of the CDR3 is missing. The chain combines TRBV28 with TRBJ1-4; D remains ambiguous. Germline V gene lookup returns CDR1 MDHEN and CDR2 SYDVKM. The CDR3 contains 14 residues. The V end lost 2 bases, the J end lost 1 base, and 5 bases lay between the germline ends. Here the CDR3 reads CASSLPVTNEKLFS. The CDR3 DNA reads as TGTGCCAGCAGTTTACCAGTAACTAATGAAAAACTGTTTTCT.

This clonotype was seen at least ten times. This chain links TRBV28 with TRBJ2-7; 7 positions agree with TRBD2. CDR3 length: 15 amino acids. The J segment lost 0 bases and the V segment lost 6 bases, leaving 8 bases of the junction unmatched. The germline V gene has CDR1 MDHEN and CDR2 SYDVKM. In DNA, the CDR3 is TGTGCCAGCAGCCCAGCGGGGCCGAGCTCCTACGAGCAGTACTTC. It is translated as CASSPAGPSSYEQYF.

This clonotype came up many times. CDR3 protein: CATGVGQETQYF. DNA of the CDR3: TGTGCCACCGGGGTTGGACAGGAGACCCAGTACTTC. The chain recombines TRBV24-1 with TRBJ2-5, with a tentative D call TRBD1 (6 bases). Looked up from germline, CDR1 is KGHDR and CDR2 is SFDVKD. The V gene lost 9 bases and the J gene lost 5 bases, with 12 bases spanning the gap. The CDR3 contains 12 residues.